This T cell receptor beta chain was retrieved from a study of T cells in localized non-small cell lung cancer. Overall study findings and caveats: Peak T cell clonality was found in uninvolved adjacent lung, exceeding tumor. A denser population of T cells in blood accompanied longer overall survival. Within adjacent lung there appeared a median approximately 60 of the top 100 tumor clones. Owing to sequencing of a solitary tumor region, heterogeneity cannot be discounted.

Sequencing used immunoSEQ multiplex PCR; TCRdb keeps in-frame clones, though not all of them. Of about 1,500 clones in the sample, about a third were seen once. A word on this clone: Its antigen is unidentified.

Sequenced material: lung tumor tissue, taken before any cancer treatment. This clonotype was obtained from a female donor older than 55 with stage II lung adenocarcinoma.

In DNA form, the CDR3 reads TGTGCCAGCAGTACCCTGGGGGGGGCCGGGACAGTCAATCAGCCCCAGTATTTT. This translates into CASSTLGGAGTVNQPQYF. This chain links TRBV22-1 with TRBJ1-5. The J call may be faulty, since TRBJ2-3 better matches the DNA end. TRBV22-1 is recorded as a pseudogene. CDR3 length: 18 amino acids.